The clone carrying this TCR beta chain was observed at least ten times. Its cognate antigen is unknown. This sample is drawn from a study of early T cells in non-severe SARS-CoV-2 infection. Study summary: Sequencing was performed on bulk RNA from unsorted whole blood, leaving chains unpaired. Study-wide findings and caveats: Reliance on VDJdb matching favored anti-spike CD8 responses; private and CD4 specificities were missed.

Individual cDNA molecules each received unique molecular identifiers attached to them. Each CDR3 protein gets one entry after TCRdb re-called the 5' RACE reads with MiXCR. The repertoire holds about 76,000 distinct CDR3 sequences, about 10% seen once, with 4% to 5% in the top ten. What was sequenced was whole blood. This TCR came from an adult who was a healthcare worker with PCR-confirmed SARS-CoV-2 infection or an uninfected control (not recorded which).

In DNA, the CDR3 is TGTGCCAGCAGCCCACATCCGGGACAGGGGGCTTACACCGGGGAGCTGTTTTTT. Translating it yields CASSPHPGQGAYTGELFF. V is TRBV7-9 and J is TRBJ2-2, with 12 bases fitting TRBD1. The germline gives CDR1 SEHNR, CDR2 FQNEAQ (reference sequence). V shed 5 bases, J shed 3 bases, and the junction held 10 bases outside the gene matches. The CDR3 is 18 residues long.